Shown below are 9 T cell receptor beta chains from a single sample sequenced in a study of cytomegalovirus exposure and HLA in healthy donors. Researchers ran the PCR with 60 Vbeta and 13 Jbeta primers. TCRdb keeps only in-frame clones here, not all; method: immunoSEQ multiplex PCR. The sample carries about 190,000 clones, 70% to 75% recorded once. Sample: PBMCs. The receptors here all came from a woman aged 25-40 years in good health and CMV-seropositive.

In DNA form, the CDR3 reads TGTGCCAGCAGTCCCCGGGTGTCGGGCTATGGCTACACCTTC. Amino acid sequence: CASSPRVSGYGYTF. This chain links TRBV28 with TRBJ1-2, with D unclear. Between the trimmed V and J ends, which lost 5 bases and 4 bases, there was a span of 14 bases. Germline CDR1 is MDHEN and CDR2 is SYDVKM. The CDR3 consists of 14 residues.

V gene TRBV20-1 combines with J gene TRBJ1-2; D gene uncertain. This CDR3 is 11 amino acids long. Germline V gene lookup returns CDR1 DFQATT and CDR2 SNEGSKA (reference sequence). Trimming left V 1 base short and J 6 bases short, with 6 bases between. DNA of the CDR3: TGCAGTGCTAGAGGGGGAGATGGCTACACCTTC. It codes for CSARGGDGYTF.

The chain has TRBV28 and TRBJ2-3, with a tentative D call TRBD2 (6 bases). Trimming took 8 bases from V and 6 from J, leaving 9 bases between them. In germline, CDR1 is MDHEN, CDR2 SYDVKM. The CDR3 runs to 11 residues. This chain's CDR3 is CASPSGDTQYF. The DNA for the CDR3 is TGTGCCAGCCCCAGCGGGGATACGCAGTATTTT.

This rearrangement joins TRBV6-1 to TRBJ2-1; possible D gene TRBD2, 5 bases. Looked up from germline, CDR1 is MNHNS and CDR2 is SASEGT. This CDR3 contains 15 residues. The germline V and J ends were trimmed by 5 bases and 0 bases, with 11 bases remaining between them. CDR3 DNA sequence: TGTGCCAGCAGTCACCAAGGGAGCTCCTACAATGAGCAGTTCTTC. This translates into CASSHQGSSYNEQFF.

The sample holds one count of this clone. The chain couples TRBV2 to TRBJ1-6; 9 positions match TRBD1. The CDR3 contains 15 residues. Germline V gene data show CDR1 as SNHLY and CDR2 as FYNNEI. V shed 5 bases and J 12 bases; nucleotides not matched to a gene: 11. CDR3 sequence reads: CASSSGTGPFRPLHF. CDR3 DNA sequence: TGTGCCAGCAGTTCCGGGACAGGGCCCTTTCGACCCCTCCACTTT.

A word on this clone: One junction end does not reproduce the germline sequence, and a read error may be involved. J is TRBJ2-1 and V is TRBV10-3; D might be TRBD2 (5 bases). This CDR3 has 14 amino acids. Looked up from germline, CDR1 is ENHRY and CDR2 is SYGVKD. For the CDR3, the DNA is TGTGCCAGTGGACTTTCTAGCTCCTGCAATGAGCAGTTCTTC. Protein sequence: CASGLSSSCNEQFF.

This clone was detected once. In DNA, the CDR3 is TGTGCCAGCAGTTCGCGGACAGGGATCTGGTACGAGCAGTACTTC. Its protein is CASSSRTGIWYEQYF. This rearrangement joins TRBV28 to TRBJ2-7; 8 bases align to TRBD1. This CDR3 has 15 residues. Germline V gene sequence: CDR1 MDHEN, CDR2 SYDVKM. The J segment lost 4 bases and the V segment lost 4 bases, leaving 9 bases of the junction unmatched.

CDR3: CASSMTSGSTDTQYF. The CDR3 coding sequence is TGTGCCAGTAGTATGACTAGCGGGAGCACAGATACGCAGTATTTT. The chain couples TRBV19 to TRBJ2-3; 10 bases fit TRBD2. The V and J ends lost 3 bases and 0 bases, in that order; junction bases with no gene match: 0. Germline CDR1 and CDR2: LNHDA and SQIVND (reference sequence). The length of the CDR3 is 15 residues.

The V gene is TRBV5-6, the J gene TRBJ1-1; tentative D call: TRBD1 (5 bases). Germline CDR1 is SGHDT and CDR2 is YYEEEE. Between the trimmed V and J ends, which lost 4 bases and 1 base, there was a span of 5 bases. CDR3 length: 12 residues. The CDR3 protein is CASSRGNTEAFF. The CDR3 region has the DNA TGTGCCAGCAGCAGGGGGAACACTGAAGCTTTCTTT.